One and the same sample provided the 14 T cell receptor delta chains below, sequenced in a study of gamma-delta T cells after stem cell transplantation. TCRdb called clones anew from the RT-PCR reads with CATT. This table holds thousands of delta-chain clones, approximately 2% found once. The specimen was gamma-delta T cells. These receptor sequences come from a human donor. It is not recorded whose cells these are; they may come from a transplant donor.

This clone was detected only a few times. This DNA's translation differs at residues 7 and 12 from TCRdb's protein, which comes from a much larger clone; a read error is likely, and the protein shown is translated from the DNA. The chain is built from TRDV2 and TRDJ1; unclear D gene. Germline V gene sequence: CDR1 GEAIGNYY, CDR2 EKD. This CDR3 spans 15 amino acids. CDR3: CACDTLETANDNLIF. CDR3 nucleotides: TGTGCCTGTGACACCCTCGAGACGGCCAACGATAACCTCATCTTT.

As concerns this clone: The TCRdb protein comes from a much larger clone and disagrees with this DNA's translation at residue 9, likely due to a read error; the protein given here is derived from the DNA. The chain links TRDV2 to TRDJ1; TRDD3 agrees at 9 bases. The CDR3 has 18 amino acids. V lost 3 bases, J lost 2 bases, and 15 bases stayed unmatched. Germline assignment: CDR1 GEAIGNYY and CDR2 EKD. The CDR3 here is CACDPAGGCGTRTDKLIF. Written as DNA, the CDR3 is TGTGCCTGTGACCCCGCTGGGGGATGCGGGACAAGGACCGATAAACTCATCTTT.

In the case of this clone: This probably arose from a read error, given a far larger clone one base away. Other nucleotide sequences from this sample produce the same CDR3. This chain links TRDV2 with TRDJ1, with 13 nucleotides matching TRDD3. CDR3 length equals 18 residues. The germline gives CDR1 GEAIGNYY, CDR2 EKD. Here the CDR3 reads CACDVLGDTEGHTDKLIF. The CDR3 DNA sequence: TGCGCCTGTGACGTACTGGGGGATACGGAGGGGCACACCGATAAACTCATCTTT.

This clone has more than one count but fewer than ten. V gene TRDV2 combines with J gene TRDJ1; the match to TRDD3 covers 10 bases. The junction had 10 bases not matched to a gene; V was cut back by 3 bases and J by 4 bases. Germline V CDR1 and CDR2: GEAIGNYY, EKD. This CDR3 has 16 amino acids. The CDR3 loop is CACDAVLGDFGDKLIF. Here the CDR3 DNA reads TGTGCCTGTGACGCCGTACTGGGGGATTTCGGCGATAAACTCATCTTT.

With regard to this clone: The protein TCRdb lists belongs to a much larger clone and differs from this DNA's translation at residue 11, which points to a read error; the protein shown is made from the DNA. V gene TRDV2 combines with J gene TRDJ1, with D uncertain. V lost 3 bases and J lost 7, with 23 bases in between. Germline CDR1 is GEAIGNYY and CDR2 is EKD. The CDR3 is made up of 16 amino acids. CDR3 nucleotide sequence: TGTGCCTGTGACCCCGTAGGGGTCCCTGGAAGATCTAAACTCATCTTT. Residues: CACDPVGVPGRSKLIF.

In its sample, this clone was seen a few times. The J gene is TRDJ1, the V gene TRDV2; 10 bases fit TRDD3. Germline V gene lookup returns CDR1 GEAIGNYY and CDR2 EKD. After removal of 0 bases from V and 4 bases from J, the junction contained 10 bases not matched to a gene. CDR3 length: 17 amino acids. The chain's CDR3 is CACDTVLLGDFGDKLIF. The CDR3 DNA follows: TGTGCCTGTGACACCGTACTACTGGGGGATTTCGGCGATAAACTCATCTTT.

The sample holds a few counts of this clone. This sequence is one base from a far larger clone and is likely a read error. This specimen includes other DNA sequences encoding the same CDR3. The V call is TRDV2, the J call TRDJ1; TRDD3 matches at 13 bases. Germline assignment: CDR1 GEAIGNYY and CDR2 EKD. There are 18 residues in the CDR3. The CDR3 sequence is CACDAVLGDTRDTDKLIF. DNA of the CDR3: TGTGCCTGTGACGCCGTACTGGGGGATACGCGGGACACCGATAAACTCATTTTT.

This clone was seen a handful of times. A far larger clone is one nucleotide away, so this likely arose from a read error. The same CDR3 arises from other DNA sequences in this sample as well. The chain uses TRDV2 and TRDJ1; TRDD3 matches at 12 bases. Per germline, CDR1 GEAIGNYY and CDR2 EKD. The length of the CDR3 is 22 residues. CDR3 protein: CACDILGDTRDRKDVYTDKLIF. The DNA for the CDR3 is TGTGCCTGTGACATTCTGGGGGATACGCGGGACCGCAAGGACGTTTACACCGATAAGCTCATCTTT.

As to this clone: The protein held in TCRdb is that of a much larger clone and does not match this DNA's translation at residue 6, likely because of a read error; the protein shown is translated from the DNA. The V call is TRDV2, the J call TRDJ1; 10 bases line up with TRDD3. Germline V gene lookup returns CDR1 GEAIGNYY and CDR2 EKD. V lost 0 bases and J lost 2; bases outside the gene matches: 11. The CDR3 has 18 amino acids. The CDR3 here is CACDTADKTGGFTDKLIF. The CDR3 DNA sequence: TGTGCCTGTGACACCGCCGACAAAACTGGGGGATTTACCGATAAACTCATCTTT.

As for this clone: The protein given by TCRdb reflects a much larger clone and differs at residue 6 from this DNA's translation, likely from a read error; the protein shown is the DNA's translation. The genes are TRDV2 and TRDJ1; TRDD3 matches at 10 bases. After removal of 0 bases from V and 2 bases from J, the junction contained 14 bases not matched to a gene. Germline CDR1 is GEAIGNYY and CDR2 is EKD. This CDR3 contains 19 residues. The CDR3 here is CACDTAHRLGDIVTDKLIF. The CDR3, as DNA: TGTGCCTGTGACACCGCCCATCGTCTGGGGGATATTGTAACCGATAAACTCATCTTT.

This clone is labeled as large. Additional DNA sequences in this sample encode the identical CDR3. Here the CDR3 reads CACDTLGSKSDKLIF. The CDR3 coding sequence is TGTGCCTGTGACACCCTGGGGTCAAAGAGCGATAAACTCATCTTT. V and J are TRDV2 and TRDJ1, with D possibly being TRDD3 (6 bases). CDR3 length: 15 amino acids. Germline assignment: CDR1 GEAIGNYY and CDR2 EKD. Trimming pared 0 bases from V and 4 bases from J, leaving 14 bases between.

In the case of this clone: TCRdb attributes to this sequence the protein of a much larger clone, which differs from the DNA translation at residue 10; a read error is likely, and the protein displayed is translated from the DNA. This chain joins TRDV2 and TRDJ1, with D possibly matching TRDD3 (6 bases). From germline, CDR1 is GEAIGNYY and CDR2 EKD. This CDR3 comprises 15 residues. V was trimmed by 1 base and J by 3 bases, leaving 14 bases between them. The CDR3 sequence is CACDTLGMGADKLIF. The CDR3 nucleotides are TGTGCCTGTGACACGTTGGGGATGGGGGCCGATAAACTCATCTTT.

Concerning this clone: TCRdb attributes to this sequence the protein of a much larger clone, which differs from the DNA translation at residue 6; a read error is likely, and the protein displayed is translated from the DNA. J is TRDJ3 and V is TRDV2; 7 nucleotides line up with TRDD3. Germline CDR1 and CDR2: GEAIGNYY and EKD. With V trimmed by 1 base and J by 0 bases, 8 bases remained unmatched. The CDR3 has 19 amino acids. CDR3 in amino acids: CACDTIAGGSSWDTRQMFF. The DNA for the CDR3 is TGTGCCTGTGACACGATTGCTGGGGGTAGCTCCTGGGACACCCGACAGATGTTTTTC.

By its share, this clone is medium-sized (0.01 to 0.1%). Distinct nucleotide sequences in the sample also encode this CDR3. The genes are TRDV2 and TRDJ1, with TRDD3 identical over 8 bases. Germline V gene data show CDR1 as GEAIGNYY and CDR2 as EKD. The trim removed 0 bases at V and 3 bases at J, leaving 2 bases unmatched. CDR3 length: 14 residues. For the CDR3, the DNA is TGTGCCTGTGACACCTGGGGGATCGCCGATAAACTCATCTTT. Protein product: CACDTWGIADKLIF.